This passage covers 22 T cell receptor beta chains from one sample sequenced in a study of shared clonotypes between healthy human individuals. Clones were read by immunoSEQ multiplex PCR, and TCRdb kept only the in-frame ones, dropping some. This table has about 670,000 clones, 55% to 75% appearing once. The sample taken for sequencing was memory CD4+ T cells sorted from blood. Subset of the sample: CD45RA-negative fraction. The receptors here all came from a woman aged 25-40 years in good health.

CDR3: CASSEVPLAGGPGELFF. The CDR3 DNA is TGTGCCAGCAGTGAAGTTCCCCTAGCGGGAGGCCCCGGGGAGCTGTTTTTT. The chain combines TRBV6-1 with TRBJ2-2; 11 bases align to TRBD2. V shed 1 base, J shed 6 bases, and the junction held 7 bases outside the gene matches. Germline assignment: CDR1 MNHNS and CDR2 SASEGT. The CDR3 has 17 amino acids.

In the case of this clone: It differs at one base from a far larger clone, so likely a read error. The chain joins TRBV7-3 to TRBJ2-2; 10 nucleotides agree with TRBD1. CDR3 length: 14 amino acids. CDR1 and CDR2 (germline): SGHTA, FQGTGA. Losses at the gene ends were 6 bases for V and 3 bases for J; bases not matched to a gene: 1. CDR3 bases: TGTGCCAGCAGGGGGACAGGGGACACCGGGGAGCTGTTTTTT. It specifies CASRGTGDTGELFF.

Note on this clone: The sample has other DNA sequences that encode this CDR3 too. The V call is TRBV28, the J call TRBJ2-7; D possibly uses TRBD1 or TRBD2 (5 bases each). V lost 3 bases and J lost 6, with 15 bases in between. The CDR3 spans 14 residues. Germline V gives CDR1 MDHEN, CDR2 SYDVKM. The DNA for the CDR3 is TGTGCCAGCAGTTTGCGGCAGGGAGAATTCGAGCAGTACTTC. Translated: CASSLRQGEFEQYF.

Concerning this clone itself: Other nucleotide sequences in the sample specify the same CDR3. This chain uses TRBV28 with TRBJ1-4; D gene unclear. The CDR3 runs 14 residues. Germline CDR1 MDHEN, CDR2 SYDVKM. V lost 4 bases and J 0 bases, leaving 6 bases between the germline ends. The DNA for the CDR3 is TGTGCCAGCAGTTCAGTAGCAACTAATGAAAAACTGTTTTTT. Its translation is CASSSVATNEKLFF.

This clone was found many times. The V and J genes are TRBV6-6 and TRBJ1-4; TRBD1 might be the D (5 bases). The CDR3 has 15 amino acids. V dropped 5 bases and J dropped 0 bases, with 10 bases sitting between them. Germline CDR1 and CDR2: MNHNY and SVGAGI (reference sequence). CDR3 in DNA: TGTGCCAGCAGTACTCCCAGGGCAACTAATGAAAAACTGTTTTTT. Amino acid sequence: CASSTPRATNEKLFF.

The CDR3 is CASSPGYLYGYTF. The CDR3 DNA reads as TGTGCCAGCAGTCCCGGGTACCTCTATGGCTACACCTTC. V usage is TRBV28 and J usage is TRBJ1-2; unclear D gene. This CDR3 comprises 13 residues. The germline V and J ends were trimmed by 5 bases and 4 bases, with 11 bases remaining between them. Germline V gene sequence: CDR1 MDHEN, CDR2 SYDVKM.

On this clone: In the same sample, other DNA sequences code for this CDR3. The CDR3 sequence: CASSPGSFTGELFF. Here the CDR3 DNA reads TGCGCCAGCAGCCCAGGGAGCTTCACCGGGGAGCTGTTTTTT. V is TRBV5-1 and J is TRBJ2-2, with D perhaps TRBD1 or TRBD2 (5 bases each). Between the trimmed V and J ends, which lost 4 bases and 4 bases, there was a span of 11 bases. Germline assignment: CDR1 SGHRS and CDR2 YFSETQ. The CDR3 extends over 14 amino acids. Complete variable domain (other parts from reference TRBV5-1 and TRBJ2-2): KAGVTQTPRYLIKTRGQQVTLSCSPISGHRSVSWYQQTPGQGLQFLFEYFSETQRNKGNFPGRFSGRQFSNSRSEMNVSTLELGDSALYLCASSPGSFTGELFFGEGSRLTVL.

This clone was recorded once. This chain links TRBV11-2 with TRBJ1-1, with a tentative D call TRBD1 (6 bases). The V and J ends lost 4 bases and 4 bases respectively, with 10 bases between them. Germline values: CDR1 SGHAT, CDR2 FQNNGV. This CDR3 is 13 amino acids long. CDR3 residues: CASSWRGGTEAFF. CDR3 in DNA: TGTGCCAGCAGCTGGAGGGGGGGCACTGAAGCTTTCTTT.

The rearrangement uses TRBV29-1 and TRBJ1-4; 7 positions agree with TRBD1. With V trimmed by 7 bases and J by 6 bases, 8 bases remained unmatched. The CDR3 runs 13 residues. Germline values: CDR1 SQVTM, CDR2 ANQGSEA. The CDR3 bases are TGCAGCGCTTTAGGGGGCGGTCATGAAAAACTGTTTTTT. Protein sequence: CSALGGGHEKLFF.

This clone showed up just once. This rearrangement joins TRBV7-9 to TRBJ2-5, with 7 bases matching TRBD1. The ends lost 5 bases at V and 5 bases at J; junction bases unmatched: 8. The germline gives CDR1 SEHNR, CDR2 FQNEAQ (reference sequence). The CDR3 length is 14 residues. The CDR3 DNA sequence: TGTGCCAGCAGCCGTGGTAGGGGACAGGAGACCCAGTACTTC. Translated: CASSRGRGQETQYF.

The V call is TRBV7-9, the J call TRBJ2-4; weak D call: TRBD1 (7 bases). V was clipped by 4 bases and J by 2 bases, with 9 bases between them. This CDR3 is 14 amino acids long. CDR1 and CDR2 (germline): SEHNR, FQNEAQ (reference sequence). The CDR3 sequence: CASSSGGSKNIQYF. For the CDR3, the DNA is TGTGCCAGCAGCTCAGGGGGGTCCAAAAACATTCAGTACTTC.

V usage is TRBV28 and J usage is TRBJ1-5, with D maybe TRBD1 (6 bases). V lost 5 bases, J lost 7 bases, and 15 bases lay in between. Germline V gives CDR1 MDHEN, CDR2 SYDVKM. This CDR3 has 14 residues. This CDR3 reads CASSLQGWAQPQHF. In DNA form, the CDR3 reads TGTGCCAGCAGTCTACAGGGTTGGGCCCAGCCCCAGCATTTT.

With respect to this clone: Other nucleotide sequences from this sample produce the same CDR3. The chain links TRBV20-1 to TRBJ2-1; no clear D. CDR1 is DFQATT, CDR2 SNEGSKA, per germline (reference sequence). V lost 6 bases to trimming and J lost 10 bases, with 13 bases between them. CDR3 size: 11 residues. For the CDR3, the DNA is TGCAGTGCCGATAATAAGGGCGAGCAGTTCTTC. Translated, it gives CSADNKGEQFF.

The rearrangement joins TRBV30 to TRBJ1-4; D unclear. CDR3 size: 13 residues. CDR1 and CDR2 (germline): GTSNPN, SVGIG (reference sequence). Deletions cut 1 base from V and 8 bases from J, with 11 bases between. The CDR3 protein is CAWSAVRGEKLFF. DNA for the CDR3: TGTGCCTGGAGTGCGGTACGTGGGGAAAAACTGTTTTTT.

This chain uses TRBV28 with TRBJ1-2; D gene uncertain. Germline values: CDR1 MDHEN, CDR2 SYDVKM. The CDR3 has 12 residues. The germline V and J ends were trimmed by 6 bases and 8 bases, with 13 bases remaining between them. The CDR3 region is CASRQSVRGYTF. Written as DNA, the CDR3 is TGTGCCAGCAGACAGTCAGTCAGGGGCTACACCTTC.

This clone was recorded only once. The chain has TRBV27 and TRBJ2-7; 8 bases are shared with TRBD2. The length of the CDR3 is 15 residues. Looked up from germline, CDR1 is MNHEY and CDR2 is SMNVEV (reference sequence). V lost 4 bases, J lost 7 bases, and 12 bases stayed unmatched. CDR3 sequence: CASSSVGSGNSEQYF. CDR3 in DNA: TGTGCCAGCAGTTCTGTAGGTAGCGGGAATAGTGAGCAGTACTTC.

V usage is TRBV6-1 and J usage is TRBJ2-3; 7 bases match TRBD1. Trimming cost V 6 bases and J 0 bases; bases outside gene matches: 6. Germline CDR1 is MNHNS and CDR2 is SASEGT. The CDR3 is 15 amino acids. DNA for the CDR3: TGTGCCAGCAGGGCCGGGACAGTGAGCACAGATACGCAGTATTTT. This codes for CASRAGTVSTDTQYF.

This clone was seen more than once but under ten times. The gene calls are TRBV2 and TRBJ2-7; D is undetermined. Germline V gives CDR1 SNHLY, CDR2 FYNNEI. The germline V and J ends were trimmed by 6 bases and 5 bases, with 11 bases remaining between them. CDR3 length: 12 residues. The CDR3 spells CASRGVIDEQYF. The CDR3, as DNA: TGTGCCAGCAGAGGAGTAATCGACGAGCAGTACTTC. Full variable domain (missing parts from reference TRBV2 and TRBJ2-7): EPEVTQTPSHQVTQMGQEVILRCVPISNHLYFYWYRQILGQKVEFLVSFYNNEISEKSEIFDDQFSVERPDGSNFTLKIRSTKLEDSAMYFCASRGVIDEQYFGPGTRLTVT.

Notes on this clone: The same CDR3 also results from other DNA sequences found in this sample. The CDR3 nucleotides are TGTGCCAGCAGTTACTCTGCGGGGGGACAGCCCCAGCATTTT. This translates into CASSYSAGGQPQHF. J is TRBJ1-5 and V is TRBV6-6; D possibly corresponds to TRBD1 (5 bases). The CDR3 covers 14 residues. Looked up from germline, CDR1 is MNHNY and CDR2 is SVGAGI (reference sequence). V lost 0 bases and J lost 7, with 10 bases in between.

This chain connects TRBV18 to TRBJ1-1, with unresolved D. Germline CDR1 KGHSH, CDR2 LQKENI. This CDR3 spans 12 amino acids. V was pared by 5 bases and J by 4 bases, with 8 bases between. The CDR3: CASSTTSTEAFF. The DNA of the CDR3 is TGTGCCAGCTCAACCACCAGCACTGAAGCTTTCTTT.

This chain uses TRBV9 with TRBJ1-4, with D possibly TRBD1 on 5 matching bases. V lost 3 bases and J 7 bases, leaving 16 bases between the germline ends. CDR3 length: 15 residues. The germline gives CDR1 SGDLS, CDR2 YYNGEE. CDR3 sequence (DNA): TGTGCCAGCAGCGCGGTCTCGGGGGGTGGTGAAAAACTGTTTTTT. Protein product: CASSAVSGGGEKLFF.

CDR3 in DNA: TGTGCCAGCAGCTTACAACCGGCGGGAGGGAAGACCCAGTACTTC. It codes for CASSLQPAGGKTQYF. This chain links TRBV7-9 with TRBJ2-5, with 9 bases identical to TRBD2. CDR1 SEHNR and CDR2 FQNEAQ come from the germline V gene (reference sequence). The CDR3 covers 15 residues. The V and J ends lost 2 bases and 6 bases, in that order; junction bases with no gene match: 7.